The count of the clone carrying this TCR beta chain is one. Its antigen remains unknown. A read error may account for a junction end that differs from germline. A constant-region primer served to make TCR beta cDNA from 500 to 550 ng total RNA. Three-round nested multiplex PCR performed with slightly modified ARM-PCR produced the TCR beta libraries. The first two PCR rounds used TRBV1-TRBV30 primers with a Cbeta primer, 10 cycles each. TCRdb re-called the multiplex PCR reads through MiXCR, storing one row per CDR3 protein. The sample carries approximately 47,000 distinct CDR3 sequences, over 65% recorded once. The study co-extracted DNA and RNA from about 20-30 mg of unsorted bulk tissue. The data were obtained in a study of tumor-infiltrating lymphocytes in primary liver carcinoma. Study conclusions and caveats: Only around 7-24% of top clones occurred in all five tumor regions.

Germline V lookup: CDR1 SQVTM, CDR2 ANQGSEA. The CDR3 covers 13 residues. The chain carries TRBV29-1 and TRBJ2-5, with D maybe TRBD1 (6 bases). The TCR sequence derives from a middle-aged man with primary liver carcinoma and hepatitis B virus infection. Sequencing was carried out using liver tumor tissue from sampling region 3. The sample's subset: tumor region T3, left-lateral pole. The CDR3 DNA reads TGCAGTGTTGAAGGACAGTTAAAAGATACCCAGTACTTC. This encodes CSVEGQLKDTQYF.